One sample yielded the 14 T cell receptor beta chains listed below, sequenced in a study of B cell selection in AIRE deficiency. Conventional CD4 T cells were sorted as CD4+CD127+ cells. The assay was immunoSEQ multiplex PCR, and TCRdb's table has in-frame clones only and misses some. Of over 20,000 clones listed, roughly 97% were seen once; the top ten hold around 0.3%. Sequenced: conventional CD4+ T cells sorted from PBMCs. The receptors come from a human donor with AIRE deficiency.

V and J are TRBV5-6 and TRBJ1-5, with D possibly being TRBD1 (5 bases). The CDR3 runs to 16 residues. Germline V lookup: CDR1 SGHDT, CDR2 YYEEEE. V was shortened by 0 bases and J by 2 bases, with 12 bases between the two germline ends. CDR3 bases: TGTGCCAGCAGCTTGGCGGGCAGGGCAGGCAATCAGCCCCAGCATTTT. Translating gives CASSLAGRAGNQPQHF.

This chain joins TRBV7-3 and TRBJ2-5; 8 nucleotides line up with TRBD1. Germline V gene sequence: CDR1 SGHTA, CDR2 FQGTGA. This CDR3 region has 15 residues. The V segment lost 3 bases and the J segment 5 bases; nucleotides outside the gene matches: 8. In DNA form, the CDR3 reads TGTGCCAGCAGCTTGGGACAGGCGAGGGGGGAGACCCAGTACTTC. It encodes CASSLGQARGETQYF.

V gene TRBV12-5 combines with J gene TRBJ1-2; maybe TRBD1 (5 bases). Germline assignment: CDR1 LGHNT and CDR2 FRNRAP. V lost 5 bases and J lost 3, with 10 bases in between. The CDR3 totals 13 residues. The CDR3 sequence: CASGRGAYYGYTF. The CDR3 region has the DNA TGTGCTAGTGGTCGCGGGGCATACTATGGCTACACCTTC.

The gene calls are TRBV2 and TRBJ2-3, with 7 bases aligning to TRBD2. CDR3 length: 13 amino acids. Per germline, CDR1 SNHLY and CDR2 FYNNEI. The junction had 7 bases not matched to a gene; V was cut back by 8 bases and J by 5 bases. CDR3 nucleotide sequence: TGTGCCAGCCTCAGCGGGATTCTAGATACGCAGTATTTT. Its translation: CASLSGILDTQYF. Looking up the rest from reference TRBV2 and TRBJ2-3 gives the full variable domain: EPEVTQTPSHQVTQMGQEVILRCVPISNHLYFYWYRQILGQKVEFLVSFYNNEISEKSEIFDDQFSVERPDGSNFTLKIRSTKLEDSAMYFCASLSGILDTQYFGPGTRLTVL.

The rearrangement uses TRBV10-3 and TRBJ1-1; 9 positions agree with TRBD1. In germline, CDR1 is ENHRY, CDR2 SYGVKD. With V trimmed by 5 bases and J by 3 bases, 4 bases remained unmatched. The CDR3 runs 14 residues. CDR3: CAISKQGADTEAFF. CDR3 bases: TGTGCCATCAGTAAACAGGGGGCTGACACTGAAGCTTTCTTT.

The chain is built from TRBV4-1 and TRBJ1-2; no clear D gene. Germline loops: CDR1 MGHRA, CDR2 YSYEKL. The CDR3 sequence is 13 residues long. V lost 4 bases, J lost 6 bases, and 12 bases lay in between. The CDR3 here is CASSLRELDGYTF. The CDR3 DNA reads TGCGCCAGCAGCCTACGGGAGTTGGATGGCTACACCTTC.

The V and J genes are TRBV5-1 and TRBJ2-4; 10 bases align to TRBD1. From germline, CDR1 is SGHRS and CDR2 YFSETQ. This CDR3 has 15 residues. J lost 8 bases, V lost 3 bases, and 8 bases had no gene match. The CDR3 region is CASSWVTGGRDIQYF. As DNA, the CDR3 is TGCGCCAGCAGCTGGGTGACAGGGGGCAGGGACATTCAGTACTTC.

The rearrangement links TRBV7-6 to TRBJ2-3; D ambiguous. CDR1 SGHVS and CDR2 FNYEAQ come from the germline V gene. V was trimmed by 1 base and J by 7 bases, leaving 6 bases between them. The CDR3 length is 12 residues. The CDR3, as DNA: TGTGCCAGCAGCTTAGAAGCACATACGCAGTATTTT. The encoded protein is CASSLEAHTQYF.

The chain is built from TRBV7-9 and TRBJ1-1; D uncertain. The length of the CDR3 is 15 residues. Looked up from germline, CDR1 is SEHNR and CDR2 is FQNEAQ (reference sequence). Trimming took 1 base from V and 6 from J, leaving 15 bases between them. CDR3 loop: CASSLERVGQAEAFF. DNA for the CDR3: TGTGCCAGCAGCTTAGAGCGGGTCGGGCAGGCTGAAGCTTTCTTT.

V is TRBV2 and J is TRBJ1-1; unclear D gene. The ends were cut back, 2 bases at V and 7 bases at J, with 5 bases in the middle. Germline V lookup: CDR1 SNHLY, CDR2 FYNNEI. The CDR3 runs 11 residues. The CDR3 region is CASSELGEAFF. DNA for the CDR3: TGTGCCAGCAGTGAACTAGGTGAAGCTTTCTTT.

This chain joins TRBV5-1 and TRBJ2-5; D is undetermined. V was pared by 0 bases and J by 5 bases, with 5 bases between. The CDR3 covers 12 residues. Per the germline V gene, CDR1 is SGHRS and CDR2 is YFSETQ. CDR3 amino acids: CASSLGWETQYF. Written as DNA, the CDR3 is TGCGCCAGCAGCTTGGGATGGGAGACCCAGTACTTC.

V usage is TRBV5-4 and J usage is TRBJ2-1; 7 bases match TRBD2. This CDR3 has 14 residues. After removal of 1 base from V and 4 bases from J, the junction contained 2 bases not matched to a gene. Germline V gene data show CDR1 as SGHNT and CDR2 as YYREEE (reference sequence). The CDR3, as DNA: TGTGCCAGCAGCTTGCGGGAGGTGTACAATGAGCAGTTCTTC. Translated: CASSLREVYNEQFF.

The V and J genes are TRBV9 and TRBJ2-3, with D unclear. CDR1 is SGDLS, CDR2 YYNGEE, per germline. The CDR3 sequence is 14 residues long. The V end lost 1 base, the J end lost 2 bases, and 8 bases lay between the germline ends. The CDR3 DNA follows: TGTGCCAGCAGCGTATGGGTGGACACAGATACGCAGTATTTT. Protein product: CASSVWVDTDTQYF.

The CDR3, as DNA: TGTGCCAGCAGCTTAGACCGGTATCAGGGTAGCACAGATACGCAGTATTTT. This translates into CASSLDRYQGSTDTQYF. This chain connects TRBV7-2 to TRBJ2-3; a possible D gene is TRBD1 (5 bases). V lost 1 base and J 0 bases, leaving 14 bases between the germline ends. CDR1 is SGHTA and CDR2 is FQGNSA in the germline V gene. The CDR3 covers 17 residues.